These 15 T cell receptor beta chains share one sample of origin, sequenced in a study of CD8 T cells in Susac syndrome. The RNA input was roughly 0.45 to 1 ug, and it was reverse transcribed with random hexamers. TCRdb reanalysed the immunoSEQ multiplex PCR reads using MiXCR and keeps one entry per CDR3 protein. The sample includes 55,000 to 80,000 distinct CDR3 sequences, around 93% of them seen just once. Sequenced input: CD4+ T cells from PBMCs. The receptor set was obtained from a human donor with Susac syndrome.

The V and J genes are TRBV3-1 and TRBJ2-4; D gene unclear. Deletions cut 5 bases from V and 6 bases from J, with 8 bases between. The CDR3 length is 12 residues. Germline CDR1 and CDR2: LGHDT and YNNKEL (reference sequence). CDR3 nucleotide sequence: TGTGCCAGCAGCGAGGATCTAAACATTCAGTACTTC. The encoded protein is CASSEDLNIQYF.

The J gene is TRBJ2-5, the V gene TRBV5-1; 11 bases line up with TRBD2. J gave up 5 bases and V 1 base, and 7 bases lay outside the gene matches. This CDR3 is built from 16 residues. Germline loops: CDR1 SGHRS, CDR2 YFSETQ. The CDR3 DNA follows: TGCGCCAGCAGCTTGAATAGCGGGGGGGCCGGGGAGACCCAGTACTTC. Translation gives CASSLNSGGAGETQYF.

This clonotype came up a few times. J is TRBJ2-3 and V is TRBV5-1, with 12 bases matching TRBD2. Germline CDR1 reads SGHRS; CDR2 reads YFSETQ. The CDR3 length is 15 residues. V shed 4 bases, J shed 7 bases, and the junction held 7 bases outside the gene matches. DNA for the CDR3: TGCGCCAGCAGCCAGACTAGCGGGGGAGAAAATACGCAGTATTTT. Its protein product is CASSQTSGGENTQYF.

J is TRBJ2-7 and V is TRBV15; a weak D match, TRBD1 (6 bases). The CDR3 length is 16 residues. V gave up 6 bases and J gave up 4 bases, with 22 bases separating them. The germline V gene has CDR1 LNHNV and CDR2 YYDKDF (reference sequence). The CDR3 protein is CATSRRVGRGAYEQYF. CDR3 bases: TGTGCCACCAGTCGAAGAGTAGGCAGGGGCGCTTACGAGCAGTACTTC.

This chain connects TRBV5-1 to TRBJ2-5; D could derive from TRBD1 or TRBD2 (7 bases each). From germline, CDR1 is SGHRS and CDR2 YFSETQ. The V end was cut by 4 bases, the J end by 5 bases, with 18 bases between. The CDR3 is 15 amino acids. The CDR3 loop is CASSPPRGGSETQYF. In DNA, the CDR3 is TGCGCCAGCAGCCCTCCCAGGGGGGGCTCGGAGACCCAGTACTTC.

The chain joins TRBV6-2 or TRBV6-3 to TRBJ1-4, with D unresolved. This CDR3 is 15 amino acids long. V was trimmed by 0 bases and J by 7 bases, leaving 12 bases between them. The germline gives CDR1 MNHEY, CDR2 SVGEGT. In nucleotides, the CDR3 is TGTGCCAGCAGTTACTCGAAGGCATCATCTGAAAAACTGTTTTTT. Translated, it gives CASSYSKASSEKLFF.

The CDR3, as DNA: TGTGCCAGCAGCCCCCGGTGGACTAGCAGGTACAATGAGCAGTTCTTC. It translates to CASSPRWTSRYNEQFF. The J gene is TRBJ2-1, the V gene TRBV9; 8 positions match TRBD2. V lost 4 bases, J lost 4 bases, and 10 bases stayed unmatched. Germline lookup yields CDR1 SGDLS and CDR2 YYNGEE. The CDR3 consists of 16 residues.

This chain connects TRBV7-9 to TRBJ2-7, with TRBD1 identical over 9 bases. Trimming cost V 3 bases and J 2 bases; bases outside gene matches: 5. Germline lookup yields CDR1 SEHNR and CDR2 FQNEAQ (reference sequence). CDR3 length: 15 residues. CDR3 loop: CASSFRQGGPYEQYF. In nucleotides, the CDR3 is TGTGCCAGCAGCTTCCGACAGGGGGGTCCCTACGAGCAGTACTTC.

V usage is TRBV2 and J usage is TRBJ1-5; D possibly corresponds to TRBD1 (5 bases). V gave up 8 bases and J gave up 4 bases, with 15 bases separating them. The CDR3 is 14 residues long. CDR1 SNHLY and CDR2 FYNNEI come from the germline V gene. The CDR3 loop reads CASEDTGLNQPQHF. CDR3 in DNA: TGTGCCAGCGAGGACACTGGTCTAAATCAGCCCCAGCATTTT.

V usage is TRBV6-5 and J usage is TRBJ1-6; D might be TRBD1 (5 bases). Looked up from germline, CDR1 is MNHEY and CDR2 is SVGAGI. This CDR3 comprises 14 residues. Deletions cut 7 bases from V and 1 base from J, with 8 bases between. CDR3 in amino acids: CASTRGSYNSPLHF. The CDR3 DNA reads as TGTGCCAGCACAAGGGGTTCCTATAATTCACCCCTCCACTTT.

J is TRBJ1-2 and V is TRBV10-3; TRBD1 is a possible D gene (6 bases). This CDR3 contains 14 residues. Germline-derived CDR1 and CDR2 are ENHRY and SYGVKD. V was clipped by 7 bases and J by 0 bases, with 12 bases between them. CDR3 bases: TGTGCCATCAAAAAGGACAGAGCTAACTATGGCTACACCTTC. Protein sequence: CAIKKDRANYGYTF.

The chain carries TRBV29-1 and TRBJ1-1; no clear D. The germline V gene encodes CDR1 SQVTM and CDR2 ANQGSEA. This CDR3 has 11 residues. V gave up 6 bases and J gave up 0 bases, with 5 bases separating them. The CDR3 protein is CSVRVNTEAFF. CDR3 sequence (DNA): TGCAGCGTCCGGGTGAACACTGAAGCTTTCTTT.

V usage is TRBV4-1 and J usage is TRBJ2-6, with 7 bases aligning to TRBD1. The CDR3 has 17 amino acids. The germline gives CDR1 MGHRA, CDR2 YSYEKL. The junction had 9 bases not matched to a gene; V was cut back by 3 bases and J by 4 bases. Here the CDR3 DNA reads TGCGCCAGCAGCCAGATGACAGGGATGGCCGGGGCCAACGTCCTGACTTTC. It specifies CASSQMTGMAGANVLTF.

This clonotype was counted a few times. The chain employs TRBV15 and TRBJ2-1, with D possibly TRBD1 on 5 matching bases. V lost 2 bases and J lost 8, with 13 bases in between. Germline loops: CDR1 LNHNV, CDR2 YYDKDF (reference sequence). The CDR3 sequence is 14 residues long. CDR3 sequence: CATSRKGLFDEQFF. The CDR3 coding sequence is TGTGCCACCAGCAGAAAGGGGCTTTTTGATGAGCAGTTCTTC.

V gene TRBV28 combines with J gene TRBJ2-7, with D tentatively TRBD1 (5 bases). Trimming cost V 7 bases and J 1 base, with 8 bases left between them. This CDR3 is 12 amino acids long. Germline lookup yields CDR1 MDHEN and CDR2 SYDVKM. The CDR3 reads CASNQGSYEQYF. The CDR3 coding sequence is TGTGCCAGCAACCAGGGATCCTACGAGCAGTACTTC.